This TCR beta chain stems from a study of spatial heterogeneity in lung cancer. By share, this clonotype ranks as medium-sized. A junction end diverges from the germline sequence, so it may reflect a read error. This sample's time point: sample taken at primary tumor resection. Whole RNA was taken from tumor, nontumor lung or frozen PBMC; it was then sequenced unsorted. TCRdb re-derived calls from the 5' RACE reads in MiXCR, one entry per CDR3 protein. The sample contains 4,000 to 5,500 distinct CDR3 sequences, around 16% of which appear only once. The CDR3 covers 13 residues. Germline loops: CDR1 SSHAT, CDR2 FNYEAQ (reference sequence).

The clonotype comes from a male donor with early-stage non-small cell lung cancer. Here the sequenced sample was normal lung tissue next to the tumor, taken at surgery. The V and J genes are TRBV7-7 and TRBJ1-1, with D unclear. The CDR3 loop reads CASSLGRNTEAFF. CDR3 nucleotide sequence: TGTGCTAGCAGCTTAGGACGGAACACTGAAGCTTTCTTT.